Included here is one TCR beta chain sequence, with context. Its specificity is not known. Naive CD8+ T cells showed a CD45RO-CCR7+CD27+CD95- phenotype. The sample comes from a study of CXCR3-negative and CXCR3-positive naive CD8 T cells. Findings and caveats of the study: Memory CD8+ T cell repertoires were far less diverse than both naive subsets.

The CDR3 totals 12 residues. Germline CDR1 is DFQATT and CDR2 is SNEGSKA (reference sequence). Each TRB cDNA library was prepared by 5' RACE (with UMI labels). Following a re-call of the 5' RACE reads, TCRdb has one entry per CDR3 protein and lacks DNA. In all, the sample yields 90,000 to 95,000 distinct CDR3 sequences. V is TRBV20-1 and J is TRBJ1-1. The sequence came from a human donor in good health. Some clones in this sample may be carry-over from other donors' samples. Specimen: naive CXCR3- CD8+ T cells from blood. Documented subset: CD45RO-CCR7+CD27+CD95- naive CD8+ T cells lacking CXCR3 (TNR3-). The CDR3 here is CSASAQSAEAFF.